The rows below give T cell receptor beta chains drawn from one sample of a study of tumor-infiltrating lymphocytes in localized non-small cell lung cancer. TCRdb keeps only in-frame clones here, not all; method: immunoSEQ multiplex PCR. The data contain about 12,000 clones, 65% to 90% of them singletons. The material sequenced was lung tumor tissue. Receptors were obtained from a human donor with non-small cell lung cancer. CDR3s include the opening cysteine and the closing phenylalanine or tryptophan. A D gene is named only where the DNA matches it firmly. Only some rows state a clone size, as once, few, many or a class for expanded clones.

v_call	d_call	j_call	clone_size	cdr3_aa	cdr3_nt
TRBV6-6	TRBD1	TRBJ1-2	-	CASSLKTGGYGYTF	TGTGCCAGCAGTTTAAAGACAGGGGGCTATGGCTACACCTTC
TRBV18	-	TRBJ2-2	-	CASSRNRDTGELFF	TGTGCCAGCTCACGAAATCGGGACACCGGGGAGCTGTTTTTT
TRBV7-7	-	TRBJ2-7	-	CASSLSPGQSYEQYF	TGTGCTAGCAGCTTAAGTCCAGGGCAGTCCTACGAGCAGTACTTC
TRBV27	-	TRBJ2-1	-	CASSRGVPVYNEQFF	TGTGCCAGCAGTAGGGGAGTTCCGGTCTACAATGAGCAGTTCTTC
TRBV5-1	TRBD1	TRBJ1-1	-	CASSLGTGQGSGTAFF	TGCGCCAGCAGCTTGGGAACTGGACAGGGGAGCGGCACAGCTTTCTTT
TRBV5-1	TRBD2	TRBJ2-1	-	CASSYGTSGNNEQFF	TGCGCCAGCAGCTACGGGACTAGCGGCAACAATGAGCAGTTCTTC
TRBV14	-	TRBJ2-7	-	CASSPLDSAYEQYF	TGTGCCAGCAGCCCCCTCGACTCGGCCTACGAGCAGTACTTC
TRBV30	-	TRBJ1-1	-	CAWSLGQLNTEAFF	TGTGCCTGGAGTCTAGGACAATTGAACACTGAAGCTTTCTTT
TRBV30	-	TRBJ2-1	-	CAWALWELENEQFF	TGTGCCTGGGCCTTATGGGAGTTGGAAAATGAGCAGTTCTTC
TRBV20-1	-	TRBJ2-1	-	CSASLQPEQFF	TGCAGTGCTAGCCTCCAGCCTGAGCAGTTCTTC
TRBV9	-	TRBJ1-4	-	CASSSAEGALFF	TGTGCCAGCAGCTCCGCCGAAGGGGCCCTGTTTTTT
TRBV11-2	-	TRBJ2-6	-	CASSLTWLGANVLTF	TGTGCCAGCAGCTTAACCTGGCTTGGGGCCAACGTCCTGACTTTC
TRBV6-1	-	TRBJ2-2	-	CASSVGVGDTGELFF	TGTGCCAGCAGTGTCGGGGTGGGAGACACCGGGGAGCTGTTTTTT
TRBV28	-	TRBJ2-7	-	CASSFLPGRRSSYEQYF	TGTGCCAGCAGTTTCCTTCCGGGACGGAGGAGCTCCTACGAGCAGTACTTC
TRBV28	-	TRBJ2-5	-	CASSSPLVGGYQETQYF	TGTGCCAGCAGCTCCCCGCTAGTAGGGGGGTACCAAGAGACCCAGTACTTC
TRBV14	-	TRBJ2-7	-	CASSHYSYEQYF	TGTGCCAGCAGCCATTACTCCTACGAGCAGTACTTC
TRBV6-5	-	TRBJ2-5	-	CASSYTPRASILYF	TGTGCCAGCAGTTACACCCCCCGGGCCTCCATTCTGTACTTC
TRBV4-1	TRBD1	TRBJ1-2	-	CASSQGTDRDYGYTF	TGCGCCAGCAGCCAAGGAACGGACAGGGACTATGGCTACACCTTC
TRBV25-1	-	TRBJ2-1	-	CATSPHTPYNEQFF	TGTGCCACCTCTCCGCACACCCCTTACAATGAGCAGTTCTTC
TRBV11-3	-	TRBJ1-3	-	CASSLGGLMEDTIYF	TGTGCCAGCAGCTTAGGGGGACTGATGGAGGACACCATATATTTT
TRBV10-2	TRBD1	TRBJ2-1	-	CASTAGGYNEQFF	TGCGCCAGCACCGCAGGGGGCTACAATGAGCAGTTCTTC
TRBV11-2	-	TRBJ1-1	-	CASSLNPNDRTEAFF	TGTGCCAGCAGCCTCAACCCGAACGACAGGACTGAAGCTTTCTTT
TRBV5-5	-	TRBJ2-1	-	CASSLGGVEAYNEQFF	TGTGCCAGCAGCTTGGGTGGGGTAGAAGCCTACAATGAGCAGTTCTTC
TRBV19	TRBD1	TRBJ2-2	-	CASRQQGAETGELFF	TGTGCCAGTAGGCAGCAGGGGGCAGAGACCGGGGAGCTGTTTTTT
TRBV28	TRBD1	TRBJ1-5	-	CASTLGGGSSNQPQHF	TGTGCCAGCACCCTCGGAGGGGGCAGTAGCAATCAGCCCCAGCATTTT
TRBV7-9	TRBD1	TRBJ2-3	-	CASSAGTGEDTQYF	TGTGCCAGCAGCGCGGGGACAGGGGAAGATACGCAGTATTTT
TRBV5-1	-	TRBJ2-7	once	CASSPVAVQSYEQYF	TGCGCCAGCAGCCCCGTGGCGGTGCAGTCCTACGAGCAGTACTTC
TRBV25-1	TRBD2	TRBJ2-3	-	CASSRTSGRDMQYF	TGTGCCAGCAGTAGGACTAGCGGGAGGGATATGCAGTATTTT
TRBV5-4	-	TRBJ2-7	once	CASSLPGSNYEQYF	TGTGCCAGCAGCTTGCCCGGGAGCAATTACGAGCAGTACTTC
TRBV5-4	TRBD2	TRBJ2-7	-	CASSFKAGGREQYF	TGTGCCAGCAGCTTTAAAGCGGGAGGGCGGGAGCAGTACTTC
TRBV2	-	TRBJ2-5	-	CASRGLRTQETQYF	TGTGCCAGCAGAGGATTACGGACCCAAGAGACCCAGTACTTC
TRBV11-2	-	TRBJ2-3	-	CASSPDFTDTQYF	TGTGCCAGCAGCCCGGACTTCACAGATACGCAGTATTTT
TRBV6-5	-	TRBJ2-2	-	CASSYRISFTGELFF	TGTGCCAGCAGTTACAGAATTTCCTTCACCGGGGAGCTGTTTTTT
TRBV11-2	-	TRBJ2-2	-	CASNGGGSTGELFF	TGTGCCAGCAACGGGGGCGGTAGCACCGGGGAGCTGTTTTTT
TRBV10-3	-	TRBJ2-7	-	CAISEDRKDDYEQYF	TGTGCCATCAGTGAAGACAGAAAGGACGACTACGAGCAGTACTTC
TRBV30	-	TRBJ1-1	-	CARHPMNTEAFF	TGTGCCCGACACCCTATGAACACTGAAGCTTTCTTT
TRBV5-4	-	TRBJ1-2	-	CASSLSPNYGYTF	TGTGCCAGCAGCTTATCTCCCAATTATGGCTACACCTTC
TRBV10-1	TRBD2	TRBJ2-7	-	CASSEKREGEQYF	TGCGCCAGCAGTGAAAAGCGGGAGGGTGAGCAGTACTTC
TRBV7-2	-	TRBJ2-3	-	CANSFGPFTDTQYF	TGTGCCAACAGTTTCGGGCCCTTCACAGATACGCAGTATTTT
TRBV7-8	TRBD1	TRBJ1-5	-	CASSSTGDQPQHF	TGTGCCAGCAGCTCGACAGGGGATCAGCCCCAGCATTTT
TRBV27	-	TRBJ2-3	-	CASSFWWALGRRAIDTQYF	TGTGCCAGCAGTTTCTGGTGGGCTCTCGGGCGGCGGGCAATAGATACGCAGTATTTT
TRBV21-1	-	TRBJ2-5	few	CASSKGGEETQYF	TGTGCCAGCAGCAAAGGCGGGGAAGAGACCCAGTACTTC
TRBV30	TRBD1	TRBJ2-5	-	CAWSRSQGAFGQYF	TGTGCCTGGAGCCGGAGTCAGGGGGCTTTCGGGCAGTACTTC
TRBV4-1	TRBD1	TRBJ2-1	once	CASSLQDRGNEQFF	TGCGCCAGCAGCCTCCAGGACAGGGGAAATGAGCAGTTCTTC
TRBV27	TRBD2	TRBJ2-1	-	CASRSLAGDRNEQFF	TGTGCCAGCAGGAGCCTAGCGGGAGATAGGAATGAGCAGTTCTTC
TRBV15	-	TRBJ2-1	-	CATSLPAERYEQFF	TGTGCCACCAGCCTTCCGGCCGAAAGGTACGAGCAGTTCTTC